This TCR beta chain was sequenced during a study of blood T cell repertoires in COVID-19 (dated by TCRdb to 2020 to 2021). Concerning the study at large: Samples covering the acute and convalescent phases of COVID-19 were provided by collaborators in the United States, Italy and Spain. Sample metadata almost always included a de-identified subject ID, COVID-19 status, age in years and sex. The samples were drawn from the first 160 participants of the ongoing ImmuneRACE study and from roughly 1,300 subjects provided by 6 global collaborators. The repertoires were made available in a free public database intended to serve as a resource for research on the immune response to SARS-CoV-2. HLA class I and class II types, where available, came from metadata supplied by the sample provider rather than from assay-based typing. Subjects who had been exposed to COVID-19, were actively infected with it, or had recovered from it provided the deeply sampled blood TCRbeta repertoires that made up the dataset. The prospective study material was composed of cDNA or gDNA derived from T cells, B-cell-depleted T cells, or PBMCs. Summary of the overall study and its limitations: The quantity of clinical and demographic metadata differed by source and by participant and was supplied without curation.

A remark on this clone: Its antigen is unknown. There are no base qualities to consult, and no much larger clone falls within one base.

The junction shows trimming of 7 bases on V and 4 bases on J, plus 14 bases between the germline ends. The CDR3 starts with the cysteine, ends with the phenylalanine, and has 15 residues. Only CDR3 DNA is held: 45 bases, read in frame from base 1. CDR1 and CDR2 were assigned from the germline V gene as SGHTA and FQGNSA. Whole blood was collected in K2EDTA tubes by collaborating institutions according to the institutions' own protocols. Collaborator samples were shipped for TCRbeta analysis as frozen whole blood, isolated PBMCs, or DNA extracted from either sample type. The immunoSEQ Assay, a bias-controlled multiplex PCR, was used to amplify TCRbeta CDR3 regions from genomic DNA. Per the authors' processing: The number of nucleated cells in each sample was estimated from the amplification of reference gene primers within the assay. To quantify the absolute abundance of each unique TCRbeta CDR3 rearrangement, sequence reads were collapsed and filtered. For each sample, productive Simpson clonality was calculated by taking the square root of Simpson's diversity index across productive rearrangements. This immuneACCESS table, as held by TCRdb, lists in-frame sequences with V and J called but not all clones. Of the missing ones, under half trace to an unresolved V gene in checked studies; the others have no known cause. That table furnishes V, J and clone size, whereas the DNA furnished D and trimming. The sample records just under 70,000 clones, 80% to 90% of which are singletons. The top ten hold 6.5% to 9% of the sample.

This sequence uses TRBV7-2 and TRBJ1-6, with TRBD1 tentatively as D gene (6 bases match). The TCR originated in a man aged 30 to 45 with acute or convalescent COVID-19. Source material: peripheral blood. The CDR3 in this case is CASISQGEYNSPLHF. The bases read TGTGCCAGCATCTCACAGGGCGAGTATAATTCACCCCTCCACTTT.